Sequencing of this TCR beta chain was carried out in a study of CD8 T cells in Susac syndrome. Study-level information: Among the Susac syndrome patients who underwent sequencing, roughly six had clinically active disease, while eight of them were in remission. When their blood was taken, patients with Susac syndrome were therapy-naive, taking corticosteroids, or taking intravenous immunoglobulin alone.

This clonotype was found once. The CDR3 is made up of 14 amino acids. The junction had 6 bases not matched to a gene; V was cut back by 4 bases and J by 6 bases. Germline V CDR1 and CDR2: MNHEY, SMNVEV (reference sequence). Purification of the CD8+ and CD4+ T cells relied on negative isolation, and TEMRA cells underwent FACS enrichment. Random hexamers were used to reverse transcribe an amount of roughly 0.45 to 1 ug RNA. Amplification of TCR beta CDR3 across 54 Vbeta and 13 Jbeta was performed with immunoSEQ multiplex PCR. From the immunoSEQ multiplex PCR reads, TCRdb called clonotypes with MiXCR, one entry per CDR3 protein. The sample records approximately 210,000 distinct CDR3 sequences, about 94% being singletons.

This TCR derives from a human donor with Susac syndrome. This chain links TRBV27 with TRBJ1-5; 7 bases are shared with TRBD1. The material sequenced was CD4+ T cells from PBMCs. The chain's CDR3 is CASSSTGSRQPQHF. The CDR3 DNA reads as TGTGCCAGCAGTTCGACAGGGTCACGTCAGCCCCAGCATTTT.